The sequence of this T cell receptor beta chain was determined in a study of molecular identifiers for immune sequencing clone quantification. Library preparation followed earlier protocols using designated TCR primers. TCRdb itself ran the PCR reads through MiXCR, one entry per CDR3 protein. The sample lists around 470,000 distinct CDR3 sequences; around 21% were seen once. Naive CD8 T cells, phenotype CD8+CD4-CCR7+CD45RA+, were sorted. Turning to this clonotype: What it recognizes is unknown.

V was pared by 1 base and J by 1 base, with 10 bases between. Germline V gives CDR1 SGHAT, CDR2 FQDESV (reference sequence). CDR3 length: 15 residues. Study results and caveats: Highly expanded clone sizes could be underestimated through barcode sharing by identical TCR molecules. Effector cells kept over 98% of their molecules in clones above 20 RNA copies, while naive cells kept under 1% there.

Sequencing was performed on naive CD8+ T cells from blood, with Jurkat cell RNA spiked in. The subset here: FACS-sorted CD8+CD4-CCR7+CD45RA+ naive T cells. This receptor was taken from a human donor in good health. Some libraries in this study had Jurkat cell RNA spiked in. The chain is built from TRBV11-1 and TRBJ2-5, with D unclear. CDR3 amino acids: CASSLDKGSQETQYF. DNA of the CDR3: TGTGCCAGCAGCTTAGATAAGGGCAGCCAAGAGACCCAGTACTTC. Filled out from reference TRBV11-1 and TRBJ2-5, the complete variable domain reads EAEVAQSPRYKITEKSQAVAFWCDPISGHATLYWYRQILGQGPELLVQFQDESVVDDSQLPKDRFSAERLKGVDSTLKIQPAELGDSAMYLCASSLDKGSQETQYFGPGTRLLVL.